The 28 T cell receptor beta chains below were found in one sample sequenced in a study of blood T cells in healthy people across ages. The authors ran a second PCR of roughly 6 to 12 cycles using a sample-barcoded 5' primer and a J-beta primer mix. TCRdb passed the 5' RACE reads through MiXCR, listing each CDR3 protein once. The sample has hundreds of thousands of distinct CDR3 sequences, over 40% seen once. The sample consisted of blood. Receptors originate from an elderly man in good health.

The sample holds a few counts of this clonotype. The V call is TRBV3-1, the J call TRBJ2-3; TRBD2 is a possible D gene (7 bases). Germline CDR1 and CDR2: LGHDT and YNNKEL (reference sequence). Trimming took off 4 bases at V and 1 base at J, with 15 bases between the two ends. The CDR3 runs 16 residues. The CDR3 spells CASSLAGGGGTDTQYF. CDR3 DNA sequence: TGTGCCAGCAGCCTAGCCGGAGGGGGGGGCACAGATACGCAGTATTTT.

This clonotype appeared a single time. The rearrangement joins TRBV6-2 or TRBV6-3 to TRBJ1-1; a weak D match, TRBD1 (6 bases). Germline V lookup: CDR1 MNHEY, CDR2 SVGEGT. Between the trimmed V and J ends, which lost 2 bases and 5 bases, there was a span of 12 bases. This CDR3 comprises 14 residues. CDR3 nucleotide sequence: TGTGCCAGCAGTTACGTAGGGGGAGGGACTGAAGCTTTCTTT. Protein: CASSYVGGGTEAFF.

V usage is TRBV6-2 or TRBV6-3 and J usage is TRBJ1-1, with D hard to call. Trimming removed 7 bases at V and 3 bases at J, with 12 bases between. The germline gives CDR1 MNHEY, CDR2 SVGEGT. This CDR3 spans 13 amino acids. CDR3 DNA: TGTGCCAGCAAAAGGAATAGGGACACTGAAGCTTTCTTT. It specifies CASKRNRDTEAFF.

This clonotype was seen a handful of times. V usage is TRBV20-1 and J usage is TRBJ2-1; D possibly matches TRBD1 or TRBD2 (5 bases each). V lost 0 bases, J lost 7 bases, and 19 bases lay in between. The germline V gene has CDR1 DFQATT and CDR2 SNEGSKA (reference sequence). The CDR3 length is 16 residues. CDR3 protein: CSARDFEEPEGNEQFF. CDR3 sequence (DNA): TGCAGTGCTAGAGATTTCGAGGAGCCAGAGGGGAATGAGCAGTTCTTC.

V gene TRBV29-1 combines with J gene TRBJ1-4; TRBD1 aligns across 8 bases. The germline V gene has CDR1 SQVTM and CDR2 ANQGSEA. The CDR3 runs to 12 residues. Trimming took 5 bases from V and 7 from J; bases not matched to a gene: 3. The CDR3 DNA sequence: TGCAGCGTTTCCGGACAGGGTGAAAAACTGTTTTTT. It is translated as CSVSGQGEKLFF. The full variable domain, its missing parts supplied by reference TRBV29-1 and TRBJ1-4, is SAVISQKPSRDICQRGTSLTIQCQVDSQVTMMFWYRQQPGQSLTLIATANQGSEATYESGFVIDKFPISRPNLTFSTLTVSNMSPEDSSIYLCSVSGQGEKLFFGSGTQLSVL.

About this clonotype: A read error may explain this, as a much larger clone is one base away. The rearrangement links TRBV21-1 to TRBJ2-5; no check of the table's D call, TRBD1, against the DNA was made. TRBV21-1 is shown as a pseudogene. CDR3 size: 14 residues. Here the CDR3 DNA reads TGTGCCAGCAGCAAACCCCTCAGGCAAGAGGCCCAGTACTTC. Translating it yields CASSKPLRQEAQYF.

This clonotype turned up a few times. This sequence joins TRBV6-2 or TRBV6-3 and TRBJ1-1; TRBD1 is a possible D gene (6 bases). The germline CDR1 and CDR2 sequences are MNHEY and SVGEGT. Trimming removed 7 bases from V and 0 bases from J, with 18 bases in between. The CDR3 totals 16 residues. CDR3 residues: CASTGLGANMNTEAFF. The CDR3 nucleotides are TGTGCCAGCACCGGACTGGGGGCGAACATGAACACTGAAGCTTTCTTT.

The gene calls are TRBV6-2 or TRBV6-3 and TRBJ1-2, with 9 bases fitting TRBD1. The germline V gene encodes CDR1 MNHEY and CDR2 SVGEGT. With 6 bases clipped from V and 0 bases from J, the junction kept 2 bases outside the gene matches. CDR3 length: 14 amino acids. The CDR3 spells CASSNRGPNYGYTF. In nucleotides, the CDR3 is TGTGCCAGCAGCAACAGGGGGCCTAACTATGGCTACACCTTC.

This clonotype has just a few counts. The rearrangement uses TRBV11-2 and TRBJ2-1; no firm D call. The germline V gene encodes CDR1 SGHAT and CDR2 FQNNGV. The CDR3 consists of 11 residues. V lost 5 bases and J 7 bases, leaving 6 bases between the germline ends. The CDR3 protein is CASSIRNEQFF. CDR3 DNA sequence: TGTGCCAGCAGCATTCGGAATGAGCAGTTCTTC.

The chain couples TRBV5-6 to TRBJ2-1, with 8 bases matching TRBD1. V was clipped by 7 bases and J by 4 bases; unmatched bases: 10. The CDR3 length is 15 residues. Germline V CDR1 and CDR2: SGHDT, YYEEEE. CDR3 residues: CASGPWDRNYNEQFF. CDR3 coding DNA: TGTGCCAGCGGGCCCTGGGACAGGAATTACAATGAGCAGTTCTTC.

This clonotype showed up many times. The CDR3 sequence is CSALRQGTDTQYF. DNA of the CDR3: TGCAGCGCCCTAAGACAGGGCACAGATACGCAGTATTTT. The rearrangement uses TRBV29-1 and TRBJ2-3, with D tentatively TRBD1 (6 bases). The CDR3 has 13 amino acids. CDR1 is SQVTM, CDR2 ANQGSEA, per germline. V was cut by 7 bases and J by 1 base, with 12 bases left in between.

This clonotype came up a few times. The CDR3 reads CASSVGLDRGDGYTF. The CDR3 DNA follows: TGTGCCAGCAGCGTAGGGCTTGACAGGGGGGATGGCTACACCTTC. This rearrangement joins TRBV9 to TRBJ1-2; 9 positions match TRBD1. The V gene end was trimmed by 0 bases and the J gene end by 6 bases; junction bases not matched to a gene: 6. Germline assignment: CDR1 SGDLS and CDR2 YYNGEE. CDR3 length: 15 residues. The full variable domain, its missing parts supplied by reference TRBV9 and TRBJ1-2, is DSGVTQTPKHLITATGQRVTLRCSPRSGDLSVYWYQQSLDQGLQFLIQYYNGEERAKGNILERFSAQQFPDLHSELNLSSLELGDSALYFCASSVGLDRGDGYTFGSGTRLTVV.

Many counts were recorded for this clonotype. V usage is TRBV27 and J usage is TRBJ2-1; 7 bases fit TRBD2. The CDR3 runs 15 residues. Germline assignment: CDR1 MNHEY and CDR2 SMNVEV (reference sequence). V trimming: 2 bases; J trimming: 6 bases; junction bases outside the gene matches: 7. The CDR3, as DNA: TGTGCCAGCAGTTTAACCGGGGGGATCATCAATGAGCAGTTCTTC. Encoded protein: CASSLTGGIINEQFF.

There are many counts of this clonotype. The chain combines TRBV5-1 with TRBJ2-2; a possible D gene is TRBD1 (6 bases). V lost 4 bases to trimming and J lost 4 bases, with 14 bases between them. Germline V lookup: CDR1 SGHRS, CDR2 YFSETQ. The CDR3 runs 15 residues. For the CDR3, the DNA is TGCGCCAGCAGCGTGACAGGTACAAGCACCGGGGAGCTGTTTTTT. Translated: CASSVTGTSTGELFF.

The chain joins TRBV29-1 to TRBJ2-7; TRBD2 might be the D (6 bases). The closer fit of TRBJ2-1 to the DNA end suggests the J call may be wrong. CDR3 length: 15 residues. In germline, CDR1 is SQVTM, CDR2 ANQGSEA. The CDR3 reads CSVVGGLRLAVGQFF. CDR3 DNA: TGCAGCGTTGTTGGGGGACTCCGACTCGCTGTCGGGCAGTTCTTC.

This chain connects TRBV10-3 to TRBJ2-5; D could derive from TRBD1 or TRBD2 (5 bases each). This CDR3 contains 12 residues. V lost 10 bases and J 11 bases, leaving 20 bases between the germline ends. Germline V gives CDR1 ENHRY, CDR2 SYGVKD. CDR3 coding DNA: TGTGCCACCCGGGGCAGTGGGGGTGAGCAGTACTTC. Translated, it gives CATRGSGGEQYF.

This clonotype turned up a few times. The CDR3 region has the DNA TGTGCCAGCACCCTAATCGGGGGCACCGGGGAGCTGTTTTTT. Translated: CASTLIGGTGELFF. The gene calls are TRBV7-2 and TRBJ2-2; D possibly corresponds to TRBD2 (6 bases). Germline CDR1 reads SGHTA; CDR2 reads FQGNSA. V lost 7 bases to trimming and J lost 4 bases, with 13 bases between them. The CDR3 consists of 14 residues.

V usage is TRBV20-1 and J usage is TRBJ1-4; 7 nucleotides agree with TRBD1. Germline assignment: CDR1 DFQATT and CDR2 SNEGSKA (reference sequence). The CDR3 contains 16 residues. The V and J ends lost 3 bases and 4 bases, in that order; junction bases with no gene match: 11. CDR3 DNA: TGCAGTGCTAGCCCCGAGGGGGCGCGGGATAATGAAAAACTGTTTTTT. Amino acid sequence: CSASPEGARDNEKLFF.

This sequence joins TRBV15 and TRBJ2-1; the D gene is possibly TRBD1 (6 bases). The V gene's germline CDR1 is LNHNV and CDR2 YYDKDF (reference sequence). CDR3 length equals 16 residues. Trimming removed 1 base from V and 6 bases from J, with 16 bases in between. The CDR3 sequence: CATSRVRTATRNEQFF. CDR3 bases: TGTGCCACCAGCAGAGTACGGACAGCTACACGCAATGAGCAGTTCTTC.

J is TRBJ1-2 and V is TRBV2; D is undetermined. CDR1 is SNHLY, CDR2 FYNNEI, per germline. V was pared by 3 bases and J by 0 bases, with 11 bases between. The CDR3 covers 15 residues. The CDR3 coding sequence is TGTGCCAGCAGTGAGATGTCGGTAGCTAACTATGGCTACACCTTC. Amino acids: CASSEMSVANYGYTF.

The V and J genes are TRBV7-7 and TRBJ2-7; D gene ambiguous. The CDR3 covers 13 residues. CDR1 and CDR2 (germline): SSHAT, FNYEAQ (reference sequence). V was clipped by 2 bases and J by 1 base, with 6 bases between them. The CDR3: CASSLHGSYEQYF. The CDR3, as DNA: TGTGCCAGCAGCTTACACGGGTCCTACGAGCAGTACTTC. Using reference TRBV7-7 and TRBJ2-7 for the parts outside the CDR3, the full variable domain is GAGVSQSPRYKVTKRGQDVTLRCDPISSHATLYWYQQALGQGPEFLTYFNYEAQPDKSGLPSDRFSAERPEGSISTLTIQRTEQRDSAMYRCASSLHGSYEQYFGPGTRLTVT.

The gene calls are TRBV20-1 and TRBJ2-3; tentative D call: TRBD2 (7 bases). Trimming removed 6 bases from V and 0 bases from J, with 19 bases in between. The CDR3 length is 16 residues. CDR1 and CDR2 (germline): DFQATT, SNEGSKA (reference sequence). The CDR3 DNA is TGCAGTGCCCCCGGGGAGGGGGTGAGAAGCACAGATACGCAGTATTTT. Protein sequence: CSAPGEGVRSTDTQYF.

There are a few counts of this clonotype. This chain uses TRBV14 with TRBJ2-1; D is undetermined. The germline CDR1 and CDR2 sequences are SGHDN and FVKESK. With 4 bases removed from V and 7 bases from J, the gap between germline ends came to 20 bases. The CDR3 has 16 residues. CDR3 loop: CASSRGVGRTGNEQFF. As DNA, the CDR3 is TGTGCCAGCAGCCGAGGTGTCGGGCGGACGGGTAATGAGCAGTTCTTC.

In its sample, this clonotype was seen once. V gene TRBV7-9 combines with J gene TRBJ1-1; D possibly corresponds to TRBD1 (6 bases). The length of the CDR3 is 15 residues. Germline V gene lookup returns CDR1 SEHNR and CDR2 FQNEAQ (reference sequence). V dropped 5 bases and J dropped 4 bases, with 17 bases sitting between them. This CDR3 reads CASSAEQGSGTEAFF. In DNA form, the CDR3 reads TGTGCCAGCAGCGCAGAACAGGGATCTGGCACTGAAGCTTTCTTT.

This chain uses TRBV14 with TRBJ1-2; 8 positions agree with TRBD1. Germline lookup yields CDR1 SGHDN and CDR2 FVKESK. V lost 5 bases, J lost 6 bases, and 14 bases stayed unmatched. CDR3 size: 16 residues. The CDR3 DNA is TGTGCCAGCAGCTACGGGGCAGGGGGCGACCGGGATGGCTACACCTTC. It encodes CASSYGAGGDRDGYTF. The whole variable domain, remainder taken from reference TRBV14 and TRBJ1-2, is EAGVTQFPSHSVIEKGQTVTLRCDPISGHDNLYWYRRVMGKEIKFLLHFVKESKQDESGMPNNRFLAERTGGTYSTLKVQPAELEDSGVYFCASSYGAGGDRDGYTFGSGTRLTVV.

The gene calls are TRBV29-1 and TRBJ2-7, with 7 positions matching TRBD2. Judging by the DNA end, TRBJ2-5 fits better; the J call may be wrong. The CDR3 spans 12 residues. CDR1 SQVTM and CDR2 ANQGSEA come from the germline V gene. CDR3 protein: CSVAWGGETQYF. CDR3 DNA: TGCAGCGTTGCCTGGGGAGGGGAGACCCAGTACTTC.

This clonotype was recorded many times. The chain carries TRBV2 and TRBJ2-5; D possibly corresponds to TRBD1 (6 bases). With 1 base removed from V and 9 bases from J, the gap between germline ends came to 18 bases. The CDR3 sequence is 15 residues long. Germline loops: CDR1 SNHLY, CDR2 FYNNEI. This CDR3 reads CASSEVQGKIGAQYF. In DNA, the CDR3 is TGTGCCAGCAGTGAAGTGCAGGGGAAAATTGGGGCCCAGTACTTC.

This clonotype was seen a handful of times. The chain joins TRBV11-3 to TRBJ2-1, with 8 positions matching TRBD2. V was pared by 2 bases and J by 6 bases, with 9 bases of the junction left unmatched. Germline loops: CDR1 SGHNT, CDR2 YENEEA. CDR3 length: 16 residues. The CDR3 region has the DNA TGTGCCAGCAGCTTAAGCGGTCTAGCGGGCACCAATGAGCAGTTCTTC. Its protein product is CASSLSGLAGTNEQFF.